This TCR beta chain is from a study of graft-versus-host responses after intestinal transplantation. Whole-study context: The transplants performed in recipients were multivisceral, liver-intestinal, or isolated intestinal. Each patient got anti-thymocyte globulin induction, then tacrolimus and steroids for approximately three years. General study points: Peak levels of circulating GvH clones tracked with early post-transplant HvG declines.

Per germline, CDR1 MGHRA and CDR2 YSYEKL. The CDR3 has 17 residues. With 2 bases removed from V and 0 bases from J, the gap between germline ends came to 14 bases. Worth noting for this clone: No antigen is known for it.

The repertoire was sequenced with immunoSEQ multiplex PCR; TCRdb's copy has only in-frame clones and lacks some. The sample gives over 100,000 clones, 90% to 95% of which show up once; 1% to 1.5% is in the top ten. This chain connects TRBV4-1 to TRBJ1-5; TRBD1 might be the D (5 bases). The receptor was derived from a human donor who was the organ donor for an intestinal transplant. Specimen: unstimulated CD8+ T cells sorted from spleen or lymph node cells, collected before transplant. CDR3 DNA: TGCGCCAGCAGCCAATTACCGACAGTTTTTAGCAATCAGCCCCAGCATTTT. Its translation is CASSQLPTVFSNQPQHF.